The 24 T cell receptor beta chains presented below share a single source sample, sequenced in a study of spatial heterogeneity in lung cancer. From the 5' RACE reads, TCRdb called clonotypes with MiXCR, one entry per CDR3 protein. The repertoire holds 10,000 or so distinct CDR3 sequences, with 8.5% to 9% as singletons. Points from the study as a whole: One measure, the expanded intratumoral alpha and beta TCR count, tracked tumor mutation counts.

Their antigens remain unidentified. Time point denoted: sample taken at primary tumor resection. The sequenced sample was lung tumor tissue, obtained at surgery. All receptors come from a female donor with early-stage non-small cell lung cancer.

V is TRBV10-3 and J is TRBJ2-3; D possibly uses TRBD1 or TRBD2 (5 bases each). This CDR3 has 14 amino acids. The germline V gene encodes CDR1 ENHRY and CDR2 SYGVKD. V lost 6 bases to trimming and J lost 1 base, with 11 bases between them. The CDR3 sequence: CAISPGPGTDTQYF. In DNA form, the CDR3 reads TGTGCCATCAGCCCGGGACCCGGCACAGATACGCAGTATTTT.

This clonotype was seen only a few times. A read error is possible here, since a much larger clone lies one base away. The V call is TRBV9, the J call TRBJ2-3; 8 bases match TRBD2. Germline V gives CDR1 SGDLS, CDR2 YYNGEE. After removal of 2 bases from V and 5 bases from J, the junction contained 7 bases not matched to a gene. This CDR3 comprises 15 residues. The CDR3 loop is CASSVERGIVDTQYF. CDR3 nucleotides: TGTGCCAGCAGCGTGGAGCGGGGGATTGTAGATACGCAGTATTTT.

This clonotype has a count of ten or more. The chain employs TRBV10-3 and TRBJ2-7; D may match TRBD1 or TRBD2 (5 bases each). Deletions cut 10 bases from V and 1 base from J, with 11 bases between. The CDR3 sequence is 12 residues long. Germline lookup yields CDR1 ENHRY and CDR2 SYGVKD. CDR3 loop: CATRDPSYEQYF. CDR3 sequence (DNA): TGTGCCACCCGGGACCCTTCCTACGAGCAGTACTTC.

This clonotype was seen only a few times. The chain combines TRBV20-1 with TRBJ1-1, with D perhaps TRBD1 (5 bases). The germline CDR1 and CDR2 sequences are DFQATT and SNEGSKA (reference sequence). The V gene lost 2 bases and the J gene lost 4 bases, with 17 bases spanning the gap. The CDR3 contains 15 residues. The CDR3 here is CSARSDSRTGTEAFF. CDR3 sequence (DNA): TGCAGTGCTAGATCCGACAGTAGGACGGGCACTGAAGCTTTCTTT.

This clonotype is medium-sized in the sample. The chain recombines TRBV9 with TRBJ2-7; D is ambiguous. V lost 4 bases and J lost 6, with 23 bases in between. The CDR3 totals 16 residues. In germline, CDR1 is SGDLS, CDR2 YYNGEE. DNA for the CDR3: TGTGCCAGCAGCTTCCTCCCCTACACCAACATGGGCGAGCAGTACTTC. The encoded protein is CASSFLPYTNMGEQYF.

The V call is TRBV9, the J call TRBJ1-2; 11 nucleotides match TRBD1. This CDR3 has 15 residues. V trimming: 2 bases; J trimming: 2 bases; junction bases outside the gene matches: 2. Germline loops: CDR1 SGDLS, CDR2 YYNGEE. The CDR3 coding sequence is TGTGCCAGCAGCGTCGGGACAGGGGGAAACTATGGCTACACCTTC. Its protein product is CASSVGTGGNYGYTF.

This chain uses TRBV3-1 with TRBJ2-7; 9 bases agree with TRBD1. This CDR3 is built from 16 residues. Germline V lookup: CDR1 LGHDT, CDR2 YNNKEL (reference sequence). V lost 2 bases and J lost 5; bases outside the gene matches: 10. CDR3 sequence reads: CASSQWDRVPTDEQYF. The CDR3 DNA reads TGTGCCAGCAGCCAATGGGACAGGGTTCCTACTGACGAGCAGTACTTC.

The CDR3 DNA sequence: TGCAGTGCCCCCAGAGGGCTGGGACAAGAGACCCAGTACTTC. Translated, it gives CSAPRGLGQETQYF. The chain joins TRBV20-1 to TRBJ2-5; D might be TRBD2 (5 bases). Germline V gene data show CDR1 as DFQATT and CDR2 as SNEGSKA (reference sequence). Trimming removed 6 bases from V and 2 bases from J, with 16 bases in between. The CDR3 runs to 14 residues.

In this sample, this clonotype turned up a few times. The J gene is TRBJ2-5, the V gene TRBV6-5, with D possibly matching TRBD2 (5 bases). V was pared by 3 bases and J by 4 bases, with 12 bases between. Germline lookup yields CDR1 MNHEY and CDR2 SVGAGI. The CDR3 has 14 residues. The CDR3 spells CASSYWESRETQYF. The CDR3 nucleotides are TGTGCCAGCAGTTATTGGGAGAGTCGAGAGACCCAGTACTTC.

This clonotype was seen repeatedly, ten times or more. The chain has TRBV20-1 and TRBJ2-2, with D possibly being TRBD1 or TRBD2 (5 bases each). V lost 3 bases to trimming and J lost 1 base, with 6 bases between them. The CDR3 consists of 13 residues. Germline assignment: CDR1 DFQATT and CDR2 SNEGSKA (reference sequence). CDR3 sequence: CSARGENTGELFF. The CDR3 DNA reads as TGCAGTGCTAGGGGGGAGAACACCGGGGAGCTGTTTTTT.

This chain joins TRBV7-3 and TRBJ2-1; D perhaps matches TRBD1 (7 bases). Trimming took 1 base from V and 7 from J, leaving 23 bases between them. In germline, CDR1 is SGHTA, CDR2 FQGTGA. CDR3 length: 18 residues. In DNA, the CDR3 is TGTGCCAGCAGCTTAATGGGTTTCCATCGGGCAGGGGGGAATGAGCAGTTCTTC. Translation: CASSLMGFHRAGGNEQFF.

Remarks on this clonotype: A much larger clonotype is one base distant, so this may be a read error. This chain's CDR3 is CTSRPTAIPSGNTIYF. CDR3 coding DNA: TGTACCAGCAGGCCGACGGCAATCCCTTCTGGAAACACCATATATTTT. V and J are TRBV27 and TRBJ1-3; no clear D. The CDR3 consists of 16 residues. Looked up from germline, CDR1 is MNHEY and CDR2 is SMNVEV (reference sequence).

This sequence joins TRBV9 and TRBJ2-4; the D is unclear. This CDR3 has 15 residues. Germline V gives CDR1 SGDLS, CDR2 YYNGEE. Trimming removed 4 bases from V and 2 bases from J, with 13 bases in between. DNA of the CDR3: TGTGCCAGCAGCACACGAGAAGGAACCAAAAACATTCAGTACTTC. This sequence encodes CASSTREGTKNIQYF. Complete variable domain (other parts from reference TRBV9 and TRBJ2-4): DSGVTQTPKHLITATGQRVTLRCSPRSGDLSVYWYQQSLDQGLQFLIQYYNGEERAKGNILERFSAQQFPDLHSELNLSSLELGDSALYFCASSTREGTKNIQYFGAGTRLSVL.

As regards this clonotype: Since a much larger clone is just one base distant, this may be a read error. The chain recombines TRBV11-2 with TRBJ1-4, with a tentative D call TRBD1 (6 bases). The germline V and J ends were trimmed by 2 bases and 8 bases, with 15 bases remaining between them. The germline CDR1 and CDR2 sequences are SGHAT and FQNNGV. CDR3 size: 15 residues. CDR3 loop: CASSLQGGRLEKLFF. CDR3 nucleotide sequence: TGTGCCAGCAGCTTACAAGGGGGTCGATTGGAAAAACTGTTTTTT.

By share, this clonotype counts as medium-sized. This rearrangement joins TRBV6-6 to TRBJ2-7; D is ambiguous. Deletions cut 6 bases from V and 3 bases from J, with 3 bases between. Per germline, CDR1 MNHNY and CDR2 SVGAGI (reference sequence). The CDR3 runs 10 residues. CDR3 in DNA: TGTGCCAGCAGCCACTACGAGCAGTACTTC. Translation: CASSHYEQYF.

The chain is built from TRBV25-1 and TRBJ1-1, with TRBD1 matching over 9 bases. Germline V gene sequence: CDR1 MGHDK, CDR2 SYGVNS. V trimming: 4 bases; J trimming: 0 bases; junction bases outside the gene matches: 9. CDR3 length: 17 residues. The CDR3: CASSAGVGQGVNTEAFF. The CDR3 bases are TGTGCCAGCAGTGCGGGAGTGGGACAGGGAGTGAACACTGAAGCTTTCTTT.

This clonotype was found many times. The chain combines TRBV19 with TRBJ1-2, with D unclear. The CDR3 is 14 residues long. The V gene's germline CDR1 is LNHDA and CDR2 SQIVND (reference sequence). Trimming stripped 5 bases from V and 3 bases from J, with 13 bases between. CDR3 bases: TGTGCCAGTAGTTGGTCAGCTCTCGACTATGGCTACACCTTC. Residues: CASSWSALDYGYTF.

In its sample, this clonotype is medium-sized. The rearrangement joins TRBV7-9 to TRBJ2-3; TRBD2 aligns across 13 bases. CDR1 and CDR2 from the germline V gene are SEHNR and FQNEAQ (reference sequence). This CDR3 region has 16 residues. The trim removed 5 bases at V and 6 bases at J, leaving 8 bases unmatched. Here the CDR3 reads CASSQTSGGLDDTQYF. CDR3 sequence (DNA): TGTGCCAGCAGCCAGACTAGCGGGGGGCTCGACGATACGCAGTATTTT.

This clonotype was recorded at least ten times. The gene calls are TRBV6-2 or TRBV6-3 and TRBJ2-7; no reliable D call. CDR1 and CDR2 (germline): MNHEY, SVGEGT. Trimming shortened V by 3 bases and J by 4 bases, and 13 bases separated the two germline ends. The CDR3 spans 14 residues. The chain's CDR3 is CASSYRPQVYEQYF. The DNA for the CDR3 is TGTGCCAGCAGTTATCGCCCCCAGGTTTACGAGCAGTACTTC.

The rearrangement joins TRBV15 to TRBJ2-7, with D hard to call. CDR3 length: 16 residues. The germline V and J ends were trimmed by 0 bases and 6 bases, with 18 bases remaining between them. Germline V lookup: CDR1 LNHNV, CDR2 YYDKDF (reference sequence). The CDR3 loop reads CATSRDVGSGLSEQYF. The CDR3, as DNA: TGTGCCACCAGCAGAGATGTGGGAAGTGGCCTGAGCGAGCAGTACTTC.

This clonotype was detected a few times. The chain is built from TRBV29-1 and TRBJ1-2; weak D call: TRBD1 (6 bases). This CDR3 has 14 residues. The germline V and J ends were trimmed by 6 bases and 3 bases, with 17 bases remaining between them. Germline CDR1 and CDR2: SQVTM and ANQGSEA. CDR3 bases: TGCAGCGTCGACGGAGGGGGAAGGGACTATGGCTACACCTTC. Protein: CSVDGGGRDYGYTF.

In this sample, this clonotype turned up a few times. The chain has TRBV6-1 and TRBJ1-6; D ambiguous. Trimming shortened V by 8 bases and J by 3 bases, and 14 bases separated the two germline ends. CDR1 and CDR2 (germline): MNHNS, SASEGT. This CDR3 comprises 15 residues. This CDR3 reads CASWGTANYNSPLHF. DNA of the CDR3: TGTGCCAGCTGGGGAACGGCTAACTATAATTCACCCCTCCACTTT.

This clonotype rates as medium-sized. The CDR3, as DNA: TGCGCCAGCCGGAGAGACGGGGGGAGCCAAGAGACCCAGTACTTC. Amino acid sequence: CASRRDGGSQETQYF. The gene calls are TRBV5-1 and TRBJ2-5; 7 bases align to TRBD2. Trimming took 7 bases from V and 1 from J; bases not matched to a gene: 10. The CDR3 has 15 residues. From germline, CDR1 is SGHRS and CDR2 YFSETQ.

By share, this clonotype ranks as medium-sized. The chain has TRBV20-1 and TRBJ2-5; D is possibly TRBD1 or TRBD2 (5 bases each). V lost 4 bases, J lost 7 bases, and 19 bases lay in between. Germline CDR1 is DFQATT and CDR2 is SNEGSKA (reference sequence). CDR3 length equals 14 residues. The CDR3 sequence: CSANLGLARGTQYF. The CDR3 bases are TGCAGTGCTAATCTGGGGCTAGCCCGGGGGACCCAGTACTTC.